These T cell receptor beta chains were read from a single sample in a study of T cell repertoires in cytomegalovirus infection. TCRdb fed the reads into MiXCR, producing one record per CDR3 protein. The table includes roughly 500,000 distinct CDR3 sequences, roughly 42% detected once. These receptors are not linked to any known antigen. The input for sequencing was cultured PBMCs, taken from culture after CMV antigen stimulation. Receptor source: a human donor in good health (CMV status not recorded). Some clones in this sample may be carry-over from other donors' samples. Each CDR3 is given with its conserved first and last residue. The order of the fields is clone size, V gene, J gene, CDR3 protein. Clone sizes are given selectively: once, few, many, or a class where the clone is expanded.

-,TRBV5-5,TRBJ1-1,CASSIRPTNTEAFF
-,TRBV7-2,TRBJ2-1,CASSLGLGDEQFF
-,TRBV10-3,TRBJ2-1,CATGLAGGLLYNEQFF
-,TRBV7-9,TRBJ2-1,CASSFADSYNEQFF
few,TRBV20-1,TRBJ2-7,CSAIPIAGGPGQYF
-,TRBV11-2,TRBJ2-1,CASSLVPGGKVYNEQFF
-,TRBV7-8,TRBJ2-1,CASSSAGPARDNEQFF
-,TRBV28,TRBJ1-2,CASRGTGTEHGYTF
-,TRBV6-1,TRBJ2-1,CASSEDGPGQGIGEQFF
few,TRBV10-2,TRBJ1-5,CASSEEWGSQPQHF
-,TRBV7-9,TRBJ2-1,CASSRNSRDEQFF
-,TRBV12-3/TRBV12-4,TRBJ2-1,CASIQGGPGSSQFF
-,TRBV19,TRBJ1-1,CASKTGGTEAFF
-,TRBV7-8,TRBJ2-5,CASTMTEDQETQYF
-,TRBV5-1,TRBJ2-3,CASSLNPSGLSTDTQYF
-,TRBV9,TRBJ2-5,CASSALAGKEGTQYF
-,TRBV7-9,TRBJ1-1,CASTGPLGTEAFF
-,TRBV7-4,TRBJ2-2,CASSPVASARGELFF
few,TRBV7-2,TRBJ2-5,CASNLNRGLETQYF
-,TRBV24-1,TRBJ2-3,CATTSSKQGSLSTQYF
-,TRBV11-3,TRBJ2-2,CASSSGLAGTNTGELFF
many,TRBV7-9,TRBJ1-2,CASSFRAGTTGSGYTF
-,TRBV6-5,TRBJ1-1,CANSLGQYTEAFF
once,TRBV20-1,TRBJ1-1,CSAEGHRNTEAFF
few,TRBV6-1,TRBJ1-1,CASSEGGEGISAFF
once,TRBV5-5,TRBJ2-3,CASSPRTLAGVTDTQYF